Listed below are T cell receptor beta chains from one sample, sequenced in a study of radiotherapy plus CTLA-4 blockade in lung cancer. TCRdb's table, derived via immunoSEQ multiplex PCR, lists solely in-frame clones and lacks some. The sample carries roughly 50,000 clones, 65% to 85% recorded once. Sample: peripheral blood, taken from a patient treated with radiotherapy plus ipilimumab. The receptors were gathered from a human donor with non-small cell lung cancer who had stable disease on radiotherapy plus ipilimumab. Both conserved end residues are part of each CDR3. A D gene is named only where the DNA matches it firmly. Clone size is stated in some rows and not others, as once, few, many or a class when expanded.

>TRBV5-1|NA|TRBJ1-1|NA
CASSLSSEVSTEAFF
TGCGCCAGCAGCTTATCCAGCGAGGTGAGCACTGAAGCTTTCTTT
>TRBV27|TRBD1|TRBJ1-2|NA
CASSWGQGHYGYTF
TGTGCCAGCAGTTGGGGACAGGGTCACTATGGCTACACCTTC
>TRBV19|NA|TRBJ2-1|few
CASSIDLGGSGNEQFF
TGTGCCAGTAGTATAGATCTTGGGGGCAGTGGCAATGAGCAGTTCTTC
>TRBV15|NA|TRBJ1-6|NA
CATSRDAYNSPLHF
TGTGCCACCAGCAGAGATGCCTATAATTCACCCCTCCACTTT
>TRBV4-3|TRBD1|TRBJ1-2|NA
CASSQRDRGDYGYTF
TGCGCCAGCAGCCAGAGGGACAGGGGCGACTATGGCTACACCTTC
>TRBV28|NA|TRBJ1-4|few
CASRYTQRANEKLFF
TGTGCCAGCAGGTACACTCAACGGGCTAATGAAAAACTGTTTTTT
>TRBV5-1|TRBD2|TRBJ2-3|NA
CASSPSGGADTQYF
TGCGCCAGCAGCCCTAGCGGGGGGGCAGATACGCAGTATTTT
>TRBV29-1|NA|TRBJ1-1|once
CSVEIPGFQAFF
TGCAGCGTTGAGATCCCAGGTTTTCAGGCTTTCTTT
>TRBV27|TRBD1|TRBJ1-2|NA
CATARPGQLYGYTF
TGTGCCACCGCTAGACCGGGACAGCTCTATGGCTACACCTTC
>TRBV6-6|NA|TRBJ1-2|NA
CASSSGQRGPSF
TGTGCCAGCAGTTCCGGACAGCGAGGGCCAAGCTTC
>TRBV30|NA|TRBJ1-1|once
CAWGKTVSAEAFF
TGTGCCTGGGGTAAGACAGTCTCAGCTGAAGCTTTCTTT
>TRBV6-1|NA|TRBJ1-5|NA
CASTQNRANQPQHF
TGTGCCAGCACCCAGAACAGGGCTAATCAGCCCCAGCATTTT
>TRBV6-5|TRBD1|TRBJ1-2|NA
CASSYSEGTGAYGYTF
TGTGCCAGCAGTTACTCAGAGGGGACAGGGGCCTATGGCTACACCTTC
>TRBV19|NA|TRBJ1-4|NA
CASSMSQGLMKRLFF
TGTGCCAGTAGTATGTCACAGGGTTTAATGAAAAGACTGTTTTTT
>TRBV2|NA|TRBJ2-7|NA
CASSESGPQAEHF
TGTGCCAGCAGTGAATCGGGGCCGCAGGCTGAGCACTTC
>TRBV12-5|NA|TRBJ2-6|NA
CASGAQVGQSRANVLTF
TGTGCTAGTGGTGCTCAAGTAGGACAAAGTCGGGCCAACGTCCTGACTTTC
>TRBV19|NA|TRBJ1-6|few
CASSIGGASYNSPLHF
TGTGCCAGTAGTATTGGCGGGGCATCCTATAATTCACCCCTCCACTTT
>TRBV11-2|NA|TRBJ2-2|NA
CASSLELGLNTGELFF
TGTGCCAGCAGCTTAGAGCTGGGCTTGAACACCGGGGAGCTGTTTTTT
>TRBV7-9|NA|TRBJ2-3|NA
CASSLSRSASTDTQYF
TGTGCCAGCAGCTTATCGAGGAGCGCTAGCACAGATACGCAGTATTTT
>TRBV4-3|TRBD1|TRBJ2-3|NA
CASSPGQTTDTQYF
TGCGCCAGCAGCCCGGGACAGACCACAGATACGCAGTATTTT
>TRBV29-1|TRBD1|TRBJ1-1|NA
CSVEGTGSFEAFF
TGCAGCGTTGAAGGGACAGGGAGTTTTGAAGCTTTCTTT
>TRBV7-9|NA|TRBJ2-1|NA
CASSLTRAAPYNEQFF
TGTGCCAGCAGCTTAACGCGTGCGGCTCCCTACAATGAGCAGTTCTTC
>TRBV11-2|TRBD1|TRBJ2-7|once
CASSFQGANEQYF
TGTGCCAGCAGCTTCCAGGGGGCGAACGAGCAGTACTTC
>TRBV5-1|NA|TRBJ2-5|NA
CASSWDQETQYF
TGCGCCAGCAGCTGGGACCAAGAGACCCAGTACTTC
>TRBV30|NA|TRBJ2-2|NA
CAWSVPGGTNTGELFF
TGTGCCTGGAGTGTACCTGGTGGGACGAACACCGGGGAGCTGTTTTTT
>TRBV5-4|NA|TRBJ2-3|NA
CASSIPRAEINTQYF
TGTGCCAGCAGCATCCCCCGGGCAGAGATCAATACGCAGTATTTT
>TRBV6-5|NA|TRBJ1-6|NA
CASSYFNSPLHF
TGTGCCAGCAGTTACTTTAATTCACCCCTCCACTTT